The rows below give T cell receptor beta chains drawn from one sample of a study of blood T cells in healthy people across ages. TCRdb reanalysed the 5' RACE reads using MiXCR and keeps one entry per CDR3 protein. Here the sample spans roughly 570,000 distinct CDR3 sequences, about 25% being singletons. Sequencing was done on a sample of blood. The receptors were sampled from a woman aged 70-85 years in good health. Each CDR3 is given with its conserved first and last residue. The D gene is left open where the match is weak. Clone size, where shown, is once, few, many, or a class for clones that have expanded.

>TRBJ2-3|.|.|TRBV7-2
TGTGCCTTTTCCGATAGGGCCTTATCGGGTACGCAGTATTTT
CAFSDRALSGTQYF
>TRBJ1-6|.|.|TRBV7-3
TGTGCCAGCAGCCTCGAGGCGACTTCACCCCTCCACTTT
CASSLEATSPLHF
>TRBJ1-1|.|few|TRBV12-3/TRBV12-4
TGTGCCAGCAGTCCCCCGGACAGACTGAACACTGAAGCTTTCTTT
CASSPPDRLNTEAFF
>TRBJ1-5|TRBD1|few|TRBV12-5
TGTGCTAGTGGCCTTGGGACAGCTAATAGCAATCAGCCCCAGCATTTT
CASGLGTANSNQPQHF
>TRBJ2-7|.|.|TRBV10-3
TGTGCCATCAGTGATCGGACAGCCAGCTCCTACGAGCAGTACTTC
CAISDRTASSYEQYF
>TRBJ2-3|.|few|TRBV24-1
TGTGCCACCAGTGATTCTCGGGGAGGTATAGATACGCAGTATTTT
CATSDSRGGIDTQYF
>TRBJ1-3|.|.|TRBV7-2
TGTGTCAGCACACCGGGACACGGATTTTTCTCTGGAAACACCATATATTTT
CVSTPGHGFFSGNTIYF
>TRBJ2-7|.|.|TRBV5-6
TGTGCCAGCAGCCCTGTCGGACAATTCTACGAGCAGTACTTC
CASSPVGQFYEQYF
>TRBJ1-1|TRBD1|once|TRBV30
TGTGCCTGGACCCTGCCGGGACAGGAGAACACTGAAGCTTTCTTT
CAWTLPGQENTEAFF
>TRBJ1-4|.|few|TRBV20-1
TGCAGTGCTAGAGATTCCCGGGGTAGGACGGCAACTAATGAAAAACTGTTTTTT
CSARDSRGRTATNEKLFF
>TRBJ2-1|.|.|TRBV21-1
TGTGCCAGCACCTTAGCGGGCCGGGGCCATGAGCAGTTCTTC
CASTLAGRGHEQFF
>TRBJ2-5|.|few|TRBV2
TGTGCCAGCAGTGGGAGTAGCGCGGGGGAGACCCAGTACTTC
CASSGSSAGETQYF